The T cell receptor beta chain under discussion was sequenced for a study of control samples from healthy donors and cancer patients. The CDR3 spans 18 residues. The germline gives CDR1 LNHDA, CDR2 SQIVND (reference sequence). The V and J ends lost 4 bases and 4 bases, in that order; junction bases with no gene match: 6. Some clones are missing from TCRdb's copy, which holds only in-frame ones; the method was immunoSEQ multiplex PCR. The sample records fewer than 70,000 clones, approximately 80% being singletons. The clonotype originates from a woman between 50 and 59 years old with lung cancer. The gene calls are TRBV19 and TRBJ2-2, with TRBD2 matching 16 bases. The specimen sequenced was PBMCs. The CDR3 here is CASSKGTSGGAGTGELFF. The CDR3 DNA reads TGTGCCAGTAGTAAAGGGACTAGCGGGGGGGCGGGCACCGGGGAGCTGTTTTTT. The complete variable domain, with remaining parts taken from reference TRBV19 and TRBJ2-2, reads DGGITQSPKYLFRKEGQNVTLSCEQNLNHDAMYWYRQDPGQGLRLIYYSQIVNDFQKGDIAEGYSVSREKKESFPLTVTSAQKNPTAFYLCASSKGTSGGAGTGELFFGEGSRLTVL.